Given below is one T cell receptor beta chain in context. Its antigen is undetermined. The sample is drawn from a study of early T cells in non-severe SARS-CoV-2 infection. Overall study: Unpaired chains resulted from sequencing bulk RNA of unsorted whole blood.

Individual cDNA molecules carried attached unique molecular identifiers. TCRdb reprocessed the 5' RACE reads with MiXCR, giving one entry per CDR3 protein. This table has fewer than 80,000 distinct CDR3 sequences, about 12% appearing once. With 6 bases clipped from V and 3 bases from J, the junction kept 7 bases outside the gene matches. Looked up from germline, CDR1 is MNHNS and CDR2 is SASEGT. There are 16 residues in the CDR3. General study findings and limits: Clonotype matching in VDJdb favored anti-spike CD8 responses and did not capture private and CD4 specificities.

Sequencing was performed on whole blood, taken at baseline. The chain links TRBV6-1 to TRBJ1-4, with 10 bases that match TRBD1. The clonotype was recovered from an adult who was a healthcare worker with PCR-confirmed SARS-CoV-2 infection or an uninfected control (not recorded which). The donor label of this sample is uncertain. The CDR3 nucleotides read TGTGCCAGCAGGAACGACAGGGGGCTTGCTAATGAAAAACTGTTTTTT. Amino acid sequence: CASRNDRGLANEKLFF.